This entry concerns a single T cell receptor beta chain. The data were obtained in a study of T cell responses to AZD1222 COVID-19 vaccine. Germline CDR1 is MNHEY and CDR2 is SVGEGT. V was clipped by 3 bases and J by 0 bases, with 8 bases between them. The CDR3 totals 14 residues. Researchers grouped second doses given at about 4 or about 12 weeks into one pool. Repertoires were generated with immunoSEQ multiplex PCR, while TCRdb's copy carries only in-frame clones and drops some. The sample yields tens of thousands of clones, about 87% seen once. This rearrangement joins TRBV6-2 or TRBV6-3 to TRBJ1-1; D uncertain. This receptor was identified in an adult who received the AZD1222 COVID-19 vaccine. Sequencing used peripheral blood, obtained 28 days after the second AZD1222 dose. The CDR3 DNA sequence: TGTGCCAGCAGTTATTCGGGCATGAACACTGAAGCTTTCTTT. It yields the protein CASSYSGMNTEAFF.